This T cell receptor (beta chain) was sequenced during a study of T-cell reconstitution after alpha-beta-depleted transplantation in children. Points from the study as a whole: Surviving recipient T cells and thymic progenitors underlay high day-60 TCRbeta diversity in some patients. Among T cells one year after transplant, newly produced cells accounted for most counts and diversity. Two months or so post-transplant, alpha-beta T cells reportedly derived from several hundred expanded graft clones.

This clonotype came up many times. Its antigen is undetermined. V was shortened by 0 bases and J by 2 bases, with 4 bases between the two germline ends. The germline V gene has CDR1 KGHDR and CDR2 SFDVKD. The CDR3 sequence is 14 residues long. A TCRbeta library incorporating unique molecular identifiers was prepared. Via MiXCR, TCRdb re-called the PCR reads, giving one row per CDR3 protein. Of hundreds of thousands of distinct CDR3 sequences detected, about an eighth appear once; the ten largest clones hold about 0.79%. V usage is TRBV24-1 and J usage is TRBJ2-1; D gene uncertain. Sequences were derived from PBMCs, sampled before TCRalphabeta/CD19-depleted stem cell transplant. This receptor was obtained from a girl aged 2 to 9 with congenital amegakaryocytic thrombocytopenia, due to receive a stem cell transplant. CDR3 coding DNA: TGTGCCACCAGTGATTTGGGGACCTACAATGAGCAGTTCTTC. Translation gives CATSDLGTYNEQFF.